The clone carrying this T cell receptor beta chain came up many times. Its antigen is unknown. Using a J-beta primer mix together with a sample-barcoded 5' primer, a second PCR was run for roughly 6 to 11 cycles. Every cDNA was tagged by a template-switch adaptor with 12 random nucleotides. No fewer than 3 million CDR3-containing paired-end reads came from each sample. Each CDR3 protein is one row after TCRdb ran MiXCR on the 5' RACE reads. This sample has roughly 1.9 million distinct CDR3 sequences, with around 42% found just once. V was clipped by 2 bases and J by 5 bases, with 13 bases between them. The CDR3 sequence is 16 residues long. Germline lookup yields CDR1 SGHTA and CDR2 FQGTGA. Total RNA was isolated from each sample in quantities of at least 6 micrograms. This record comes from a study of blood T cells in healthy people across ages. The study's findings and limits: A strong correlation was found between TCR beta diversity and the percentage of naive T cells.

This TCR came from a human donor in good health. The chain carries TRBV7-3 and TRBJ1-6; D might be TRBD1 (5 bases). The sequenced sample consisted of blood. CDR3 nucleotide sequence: TGTGCCAGCAGCTTATACCGGCGGGGGAATAATTCACCCCTCCACTTT. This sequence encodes CASSLYRRGNNSPLHF.